A selection of T cell receptor beta chains follows, all from one sample in a study of vaccination effects on CD4 cells after COVID-19. Their recognized antigens are unknown. Sequenced by immunoSEQ multiplex PCR; TCRdb stores in-frame clones only, minus some. The sample contains around 30,000 clones, roughly two thirds of which appear only once. This sample comprised CD4+ T cells from PBMCs cultured with HCoV-229E spike peptides, obtained after COVID-19 vaccination. The receptors come from a human donor who received a COVID-19 vaccine. CDR3s include the opening cysteine and the closing phenylalanine or tryptophan. Fields, in order: D gene, J gene, clone size, V gene, CDR3 protein, CDR3 DNA. D genes are given only for firm matches. Only some rows state a clone size, as once, few, many or a class for expanded clones.

D: TRBD2; J: TRBJ2-7; size: -; V: TRBV5-1; CDR3: CASSLGSGGTYEQYF; DNA: TGCGCCAGCAGCTTGGGCAGCGGGGGGACCTACGAGCAGTACTTC
D: -; J: TRBJ1-6; size: medium-sized; V: TRBV2; CDR3: CASSEVRGWNSPLHF; DNA: TGTGCCAGCAGTGAAGTCAGGGGATGGAATTCACCCCTCCACTTT
D: -; J: TRBJ1-1; size: -; V: TRBV4-1; CDR3: CASTYPGRGTEAFF; DNA: TGCGCCAGCACGTACCCCGGCAGGGGCACTGAAGCTTTCTTT
D: TRBD1; J: TRBJ1-2; size: -; V: TRBV23-1; CDR3: CASSPRTGDYGYTF; DNA: TGCGCCAGCAGTCCGCGGACAGGGGACTATGGCTACACCTTC
D: TRBD1; J: TRBJ2-2; size: -; V: TRBV4-1; CDR3: CASSQHPGGGGELFF; DNA: TGCGCCAGCAGCCAACATCCAGGGGGCGGCGGGGAGCTGTTTTTT
D: -; J: TRBJ1-2; size: few; V: TRBV19; CDR3: CASLSRWGDPYYGYTF; DNA: TGTGCCAGTTTGAGCAGATGGGGGGACCCTTACTATGGCTACACCTTC
D: TRBD2; J: TRBJ2-1; size: -; V: TRBV4-1; CDR3: CASSQVLASGIYNEQFF; DNA: TGCGCCAGCAGCCAAGTTTTGGCTAGCGGAATATACAATGAGCAGTTCTTC
D: -; J: TRBJ1-2; size: -; V: TRBV12-3/TRBV12-4; CDR3: CASSLEGAYGYTF; DNA: TGTGCCAGCAGTTTAGAGGGCGCCTATGGCTACACCTTC
D: -; J: TRBJ2-1; size: few; V: TRBV11-3; CDR3: CASSLMGVRDEQFF; DNA: TGTGCCAGCAGCTTAATGGGGGTCAGGGATGAGCAGTTCTTC
D: -; J: TRBJ2-5; size: -; V: TRBV20-1; CDR3: CSVKDETQYF; DNA: TGCAGTGTTAAAGATGAGACCCAGTACTTC
D: TRBD2; J: TRBJ2-1; size: -; V: TRBV7-6; CDR3: CASSLGAGGAGEQFF; DNA: TGTGCCAGCAGCTTAGGGGCGGGGGGGGCCGGAGAGCAGTTCTTC
D: TRBD1; J: TRBJ1-5; size: -; V: TRBV3-1/TRBV3-2; CDR3: CASSQYGTGGNQPQHF; DNA: TGTGCCAGCAGCCAATACGGGACAGGGGGAAATCAGCCCCAGCATTTT
D: -; J: TRBJ1-1; size: -; V: TRBV30; CDR3: CAWSVQGSLEAFF; DNA: TGTGCCTGGAGTGTACAAGGCAGCCTTGAAGCTTTCTTT
D: TRBD1; J: TRBJ1-5; size: -; V: TRBV3-1/TRBV3-2; CDR3: CASSHSGGVANQPQHF; DNA: TGTGCCAGCAGCCATTCAGGGGGGGTAGCGAATCAGCCCCAGCATTTT
D: TRBD1; J: TRBJ2-7; size: few; V: TRBV3-1/TRBV3-2; CDR3: CASSQAPGQTYEQYF; DNA: TGTGCCAGCAGCCAAGCCCCGGGACAGACCTACGAGCAGTACTTC
D: TRBD2; J: TRBJ2-7; size: -; V: TRBV10-3; CDR3: CATQAGGYEQYF; DNA: TGTGCCACCCAAGCGGGAGGGTACGAGCAGTACTTC
D: -; J: TRBJ1-1; size: -; V: TRBV19; CDR3: CASSRQSLGTEAFF; DNA: TGTGCCAGTAGTCGACAGTCTCTGGGCACTGAAGCTTTCTTT
D: -; J: TRBJ2-1; size: -; V: TRBV12-3/TRBV12-4; CDR3: CASSRQRANEQFF; DNA: TGTGCCAGCAGTCGACAGAGGGCTAATGAGCAGTTCTTC
D: -; J: TRBJ2-3; size: -; V: TRBV5-6; CDR3: CASSLGTGLNTQYF; DNA: TGTGCCAGCAGCTTGGGAACAGGGCTTAACACGCAGTATTTT
D: TRBD1; J: TRBJ2-1; size: -; V: TRBV5-1; CDR3: CASSLGQGDEQFF; DNA: TGCGCCAGCAGCTTAGGACAGGGGGATGAGCAGTTCTTC
D: -; J: TRBJ1-1; size: -; V: TRBV5-1; CDR3: CASSLGWGENTEAFF; DNA: TGCGCCAGCAGCTTGGGTTGGGGTGAAAACACTGAAGCTTTCTTT
D: -; J: TRBJ2-5; size: once; V: TRBV21-1; CDR3: CASWPGQGWQETQYF; DNA: TGTGCCAGCTGGCCGGGACAGGGGTGGCAAGAGACCCAGTACTTC
D: -; J: TRBJ1-2; size: -; V: TRBV4-1; CDR3: CASSQEQDYGYTF; DNA: TGCGCCAGCAGCCAAGAACAGGACTATGGCTACACCTTC
D: TRBD1; J: TRBJ2-1; size: few; V: TRBV3-1/TRBV3-2; CDR3: CASSQWDRADNEQFF; DNA: TGTGCCAGCAGCCAATGGGACAGGGCGGACAATGAGCAGTTCTTC
D: TRBD1; J: TRBJ2-1; size: few; V: TRBV18; CDR3: CASSPMTGARNEQFF; DNA: TGTGCCAGCTCACCCATGACAGGGGCTAGGAATGAGCAGTTCTTC
D: -; J: TRBJ2-1; size: -; V: TRBV12-3/TRBV12-4; CDR3: CASSLQGANEQFF; DNA: TGTGCCAGCAGTTTACAGGGAGCCAATGAGCAGTTCTTC
D: -; J: TRBJ1-5; size: -; V: TRBV7-5; CDR3: CARSLRPIPPHSNQPQHF; DNA: TGTGCCAGAAGCTTAAGGCCGATCCCGCCCCATAGCAATCAGCCCCAGCATTTT
D: -; J: TRBJ2-5; size: -; V: TRBV4-1; CDR3: CASKQTGASQETQYF; DNA: TGCGCCAGCAAACAGACGGGGGCCTCCCAAGAGACCCAGTACTTC
D: -; J: TRBJ2-6; size: -; V: TRBV7-8; CDR3: CASSLSGRTGANVLTF; DNA: TGTGCCAGCAGCTTATCGGGGCGCACTGGGGCCAACGTCCTGACTTTC
D: -; J: TRBJ1-4; size: once; V: TRBV29-1; CDR3: CSVDNPGLNEKLFF; DNA: TGCAGCGTTGATAACCCGGGACTAAATGAAAAACTGTTTTTT
D: -; J: TRBJ2-3; size: -; V: TRBV7-6; CDR3: CASSLAGLAGKVTDTQYF; DNA: TGTGCCAGCAGCTTAGCGGGGCTGGCGGGGAAAGTCACAGATACGCAGTATTTT
D: TRBD1; J: TRBJ2-2; size: few; V: TRBV28; CDR3: CASHRGHGELFF; DNA: TGTGCCAGCCACAGGGGGCATGGGGAGCTGTTTTTT
D: TRBD2; J: TRBJ2-5; size: -; V: TRBV11-2; CDR3: CASSPNGLAGGKETQYF; DNA: TGTGCCAGCAGCCCTAACGGACTAGCGGGGGGGAAAGAGACCCAGTACTTC
D: TRBD2; J: TRBJ2-5; size: once; V: TRBV27; CDR3: CASKPPGTSGTYQYF; DNA: TGTGCCAGCAAACCTCCCGGGACTAGCGGTACATACCAGTACTTC
D: TRBD2; J: TRBJ2-1; size: -; V: TRBV5-4; CDR3: CASSLARRTSGSNEQFF; DNA: TGTGCCAGCAGCTTGGCCCGTAGGACTAGCGGGAGTAATGAGCAGTTCTTC
D: -; J: TRBJ2-1; size: few; V: TRBV2; CDR3: CASRVGPYNEQFF; DNA: TGTGCCAGCAGAGTAGGCCCCTACAATGAGCAGTTCTTC
D: TRBD2; J: TRBJ2-7; size: few; V: TRBV19; CDR3: CASSIEGGGPYEQYF; DNA: TGTGCCAGTAGTATAGAGGGCGGGGGGCCCTACGAGCAGTACTTC
D: TRBD1; J: TRBJ1-4; size: few; V: TRBV5-5; CDR3: CASSGSDRGNEKLFF; DNA: TGTGCCAGCAGCGGGTCAGACAGGGGAAATGAAAAACTGTTTTTT